The table lists the clone carrying this T cell receptor beta chain with a few counts. The sample belongs to a study of identical twins. TCRdb fed the 5' RACE reads into MiXCR, producing one record per CDR3 protein. The table records some 630,000 distinct CDR3 sequences, roughly 7.2% of them present only once. This CDR3 is built from 15 residues. Trimming took off 7 bases at V and 9 bases at J, with 22 bases between the two ends. CDR1 is MNHEY and CDR2 is SMNVEV in the germline V gene (reference sequence). These data were also reused for a study on yellow fever vaccine responses in identical twins.

The receptor comes from a woman aged 18-29 years in good health. The chain recombines TRBV27 with TRBJ2-1; tentatively, D is TRBD2 (5 bases). Source material: PBMCs. The CDR3 loop is CASKDLGRGGSEQFF. The DNA of the CDR3 is TGTGCCAGCAAGGATCTAGGGCGCGGTGGGAGTGAGCAGTTCTTC.